Listed below are T cell receptor beta chains from one sample, sequenced in a study of vaccination effects on CD4 cells after COVID-19. Libraries were prepared by immunoSEQ multiplex PCR; TCRdb keeps only in-frame clonotypes and omits some of them. The data hold roughly 70,000 clones, with 70% to 75% observed a single time. No antigen has been assigned to these receptors. This sample comprised CD4+ T cells from PBMCs cultured with HCoV-229E spike peptides, obtained after COVID-19 vaccination. These receptors were collected from a human donor who received a COVID-19 vaccine. Both conserved end residues are part of each CDR3. The order of the fields is D gene, clone size, V gene, J gene, CDR3 length, CDR3 protein, CDR3 DNA. A D gene is named only where the DNA matches it firmly. The size field is filled for only some rows; it gives once, few, many or a size class.

TRBD1	many	TRBV5-1	TRBJ1-6	17	CASSSPSGQTYNSPLHF	TGCGCCAGCAGCTCCCCCTCGGGACAGACCTATAATTCACCCCTCCACTTT
NA	few	TRBV7-3	TRBJ1-6	15	CASRLQGSYNSPLHF	TGTGCCAGCCGCTTACAGGGAAGCTATAATTCACCCCTCCACTTT
NA	NA	TRBV2	TRBJ2-5	15	CASSEENGDGETQYF	TGTGCCAGCAGTGAAGAGAATGGCGATGGCGAGACCCAGTACTTC
NA	NA	TRBV3-1/TRBV3-2	TRBJ1-3	16	CASSQISVGSGNTIYF	TGTGCCAGCAGCCAAATATCTGTGGGATCTGGAAACACCATATATTTT
NA	NA	TRBV24-1	TRBJ2-1	16	CATSDPASPHYNEQFF	TGTGCCACCAGTGATCCTGCATCCCCTCACTACAATGAGCAGTTCTTC
TRBD1	few	TRBV5-6	TRBJ2-1	12	CASSFTGGEQFF	TGTGCCAGCAGCTTCACAGGGGGTGAGCAGTTCTTC
NA	NA	TRBV19	TRBJ1-6	20	CASSTHPSGAQVRYNSPLHF	TGTGCCAGTAGTACTCATCCCTCCGGGGCCCAGGTCCGATATAATTCACCCCTCCACTTT
TRBD2	NA	TRBV7-3	TRBJ2-1	14	CASSRGGLAGEQFF	TGTGCCAGCAGCCGAGGGGGACTAGCGGGTGAGCAGTTCTTC
NA	once	TRBV7-2	TRBJ2-3	13	CASSLGRTDTQYF	TGTGCCAGCAGCTTGGGACGCACAGATACGCAGTATTTT
TRBD1	NA	TRBV5-5	TRBJ2-3	15	CASSSLGGYTDTQYF	TGTGCCAGCAGCTCACTAGGGGGCTACACAGATACGCAGTATTTT
NA	NA	TRBV5-3	TRBJ1-2	14	CARSLFPHLYGYTF	TGTGCCAGAAGCTTGTTCCCACACCTCTATGGCTACACCTTC
TRBD1	few	TRBV5-6	TRBJ2-5	13	CASSFRQGGTQYF	TGTGCCAGCAGCTTCCGACAGGGCGGGACCCAGTACTTC
NA	NA	TRBV10-1	TRBJ1-6	14	CASSEGGYNSPLHF	TGCGCCAGCAGCGAGGGGGGGTATAATTCACCCCTCCACTTT
NA	NA	TRBV6-2/TRBV6-3	TRBJ2-4	14	CASSYSLTWGIQYF	TGTGCCAGCAGTTACTCCCTTACATGGGGCATTCAGTACTTC
NA	NA	TRBV6-5	TRBJ1-3	13	CASSYDAGNTIYF	TGTGCCAGCAGTTACGACGCCGGAAACACCATATATTTT
NA	NA	TRBV9	TRBJ1-1	13	CASSSGLNTEAFF	TGTGCCAGCAGCTCCGGGCTGAACACTGAAGCTTTCTTT
NA	NA	TRBV6-6	TRBJ1-3	16	CASSYSLGAYGNTIYF	TGTGCCAGCAGTTACTCGTTGGGGGCTTACGGAAACACCATATATTTT
TRBD1	NA	TRBV24-1	TRBJ2-2	16	CATRDTGGANTGELFF	TGTGCCACCAGGGACACAGGGGGCGCGAACACCGGGGAGCTGTTTTTT
NA	NA	TRBV5-1	TRBJ2-2	17	CASSLVVGLSNTGELFF	TGCGCCAGCAGCTTGGTGGTAGGGCTATCGAACACCGGGGAGCTGTTTTTT
TRBD1	NA	TRBV18	TRBJ1-6	14	CASSRDRYNSPLHF	TGTGCCAGCTCTCGGGACAGATATAATTCACCCCTCCACTTT
NA	NA	TRBV5-5	TRBJ2-2	15	CASSIGTVNTGELFF	TGTGCCAGCAGCATCGGGACGGTGAACACCGGGGAGCTGTTTTTT
NA	NA	TRBV5-1	TRBJ1-4	14	CASSLESANEKLFF	TGCGCCAGCAGCTTGGAGTCGGCTAATGAAAAACTGTTTTTT
NA	NA	TRBV12-3/TRBV12-4	TRBJ2-3	13	CASSLNVGLTQYF	TGTGCCAGCAGTTTAAATGTGGGACTTACGCAGTATTTT
NA	NA	TRBV3-1/TRBV3-2	TRBJ2-1	15	CASSQSSLGSPEQFF	TGTGCCAGCAGCCAATCTAGTTTGGGCTCGCCGGAGCAGTTCTTC
TRBD1	NA	TRBV5-6	TRBJ2-5	15	CASSLQGAGEETQYF	TGTGCCAGCAGCTTACAGGGGGCGGGTGAAGAGACCCAGTACTTC
TRBD1	few	TRBV5-1	TRBJ2-2	16	CASGGTWTGSTGELFF	TGCGCCAGCGGGGGAACCTGGACAGGGTCGACCGGGGAGCTGTTTTTT
NA	NA	TRBV6-1	TRBJ1-5	15	CASSEGSYSNQPQHF	TGTGCCAGCAGTGAAGGGAGTTATAGCAATCAGCCCCAGCATTTT
NA	NA	TRBV7-2	TRBJ1-2	16	CASSLRRASSNYGYTF	TGTGCCAGCAGCTTAAGACGGGCATCTTCTAACTATGGCTACACCTTC
TRBD1	NA	TRBV19	TRBJ2-3	17	CASSIVSGTGPTDTQYF	TGTGCCAGTAGTATAGTATCCGGGACAGGGCCCACAGATACGCAGTATTTT
NA	NA	TRBV5-1	TRBJ2-2	15	CASSPTGGDTGELFF	TGCGCCAGCAGCCCAACAGGGGGGGACACCGGGGAGCTGTTTTTT
NA	NA	TRBV6-5	TRBJ1-3	16	CASSYSGRRGADTIYF	TGTGCCAGCAGTTACTCGGGACGGCGGGGCGCGGACACCATATATTTT
TRBD1	once	TRBV3-1/TRBV3-2	TRBJ2-3	15	CASRTGTDSTDTQYF	TGTGCCAGCAGGACCGGGACAGATAGCACAGATACGCAGTATTTT
NA	NA	TRBV7-2	TRBJ2-5	15	CASSLANGAQETQYF	TGTGCCAGCAGCTTAGCAAATGGAGCTCAAGAGACCCAGTACTTC
NA	NA	TRBV7-2	TRBJ2-3	11	CASSLAYTQYF	TGTGCCAGCAGCCTAGCGTATACGCAGTATTTT
TRBD1	NA	TRBV5-1	TRBJ1-2	14	CASSLRRDSNGYTF	TGCGCCAGCAGCTTGCGACGGGACAGCAATGGCTACACCTTC
TRBD1	NA	TRBV9	TRBJ1-3	16	CASSPRTGNSGNTIYF	TGTGCCAGCAGCCCTCGGACAGGGAACTCTGGAAACACCATATATTTT
NA	few	TRBV5-1	TRBJ1-5	15	CASSLAGAGNQPQHF	TGCGCCAGCAGCTTGGCAGGGGCCGGCAATCAGCCCCAGCATTTT
NA	NA	TRBV5-6	TRBJ1-5	16	CASSTQIGAYNQPQHF	TGTGCCAGCAGCACCCAGATAGGAGCATACAATCAGCCCCAGCATTTT
NA	NA	TRBV18	TRBJ2-4	16	CASSQTGAGGGWIQYF	TGTGCCAGCTCACAAACCGGGGCCGGTGGAGGGTGGATTCAGTACTTC
NA	few	TRBV6-5	TRBJ1-1	13	CASRTYQGTEAFF	TGTGCCAGCAGGACATACCAGGGGACTGAAGCTTTCTTT
NA	NA	TRBV30	TRBJ1-2	13	CAWRREFNWGYTF	TGTGCCTGGAGGCGAGAGTTTAACTGGGGCTACACCTTC
NA	NA	TRBV11-3	TRBJ2-5	11	CASSKGETQYF	TGTGCCAGCAGCAAGGGGGAGACCCAGTACTTC
NA	few	TRBV7-6	TRBJ1-3	16	CASSLALAGSGNTIYF	TGTGCCAGCAGCTTAGCCTTGGCTGGATCTGGAAACACCATATATTTT
NA	NA	TRBV5-4	TRBJ2-2	17	CASSLGVRLTDTGELFF	TGTGCCAGCAGCTTGGGGGTGAGGTTAACGGACACCGGGGAGCTGTTTTTT
TRBD1	NA	TRBV30	TRBJ2-3	14	CAWVPGQSTDTQYF	TGTGCCTGGGTACCGGGACAGAGCACAGATACGCAGTATTTT
TRBD1	NA	TRBV6-5	TRBJ1-4	13	CATKGDSNEKLFF	TGTGCAACTAAAGGGGACAGTAATGAAAAACTGTTTTTT
NA	NA	TRBV19	TRBJ2-1	13	CASSPFIYNEQFF	TGTGCCAGTAGTCCCTTCATTTACAATGAGCAGTTCTTC
NA	NA	TRBV19	TRBJ1-5	11	CGGAPHQPQHF	TGTGGAGGCGCTCCCCATCAGCCCCAGCATTTT
TRBD2	NA	TRBV27	TRBJ2-2	20	CASSLKLAGAVSLYTGELFF	TGTGCCAGCAGTTTAAAACTAGCGGGGGCGGTTTCTTTGTACACCGGGGAGCTGTTTTTT
NA	NA	TRBV7-2	TRBJ1-3	16	CASSLRVLGDGNTIYF	TGTGCCAGCAGCTTACGCGTTTTAGGGGATGGAAACACCATATATTTT
TRBD2	NA	TRBV18	TRBJ2-3	15	CASSPLAGLTDTQYF	TGTGCCAGCTCACCACTAGCGGGGCTCACAGATACGCAGTATTTT
NA	NA	TRBV5-5	TRBJ2-3	14	CASSFGGNTDTQYF	TGTGCCAGCAGCTTCGGGGGAAATACAGATACGCAGTATTTT
TRBD1	once	TRBV28	TRBJ2-3	15	CASSAGGWGTDTQYF	TGTGCCAGCAGCGCAGGGGGATGGGGCACAGATACGCAGTATTTT